The source of this TCR beta chain is a study of T-cell memory formation after mild COVID-19. TCR alpha and TCR beta cDNA libraries carrying sample barcodes and UMIs came from 5'RACE with constant-segment primers. TCRdb redid the calling of the 5' RACE reads with MiXCR, one entry per CDR3 protein. The sample holds about 250,000 distinct CDR3 sequences, about 15% seen once. This clonotype has a count of ten or more. Its target is unknown. Study-wide points: Pre-infection memory showed some responding clones, and this suggested that cross-reactive memory joined. Clones which contracted sat mainly in CM and EM if CD4+, and in EMRA if CD8+.

CDR3 length equals 18 residues. The trim removed 2 bases at V and 0 bases at J, leaving 6 bases unmatched. Germline V lookup: CDR1 LGHNA, CDR2 YNFKEQ. The specimen was PBMCs or a T cell subset sorted from them (not recorded which). This chain connects TRBV4-2 to TRBJ2-3; TRBD2 matches 12 bases. This TCR came from a man aged 18 to 29 who had mild COVID-19 (a few samples of this study predate the infection). Cell type and time point are not known. In nucleotides, the CDR3 is TGTGCCAGCAGCCAACCCTCCGGGACTAGCGGGAGCACAGATACGCAGTATTTT. This encodes CASSQPSGTSGSTDTQYF.